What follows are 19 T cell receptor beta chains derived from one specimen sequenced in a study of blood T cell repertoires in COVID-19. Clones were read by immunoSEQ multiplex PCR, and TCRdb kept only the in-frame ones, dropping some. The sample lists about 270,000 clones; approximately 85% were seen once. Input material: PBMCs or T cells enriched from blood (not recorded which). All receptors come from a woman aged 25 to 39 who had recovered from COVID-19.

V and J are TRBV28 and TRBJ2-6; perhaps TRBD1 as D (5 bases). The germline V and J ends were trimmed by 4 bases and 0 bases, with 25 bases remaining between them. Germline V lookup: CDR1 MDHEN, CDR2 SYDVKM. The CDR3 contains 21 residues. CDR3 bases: TGTGCCAGCAGTTCCCCCTCGTGGGCAGGGCAAGGGGCCTCTGGGGCCAACGTCCTGACTTTC. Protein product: CASSSPSWAGQGASGANVLTF. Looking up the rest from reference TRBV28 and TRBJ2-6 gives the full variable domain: DVKVTQSSRYLVKRTGEKVFLECVQDMDHENMFWYRQDPGLGLRLIYFSYDVKMKEKGDIPEGYSVSREKKERFSLILESASTNQTSMYLCASSSPSWAGQGASGANVLTFGAGSRLTVL.

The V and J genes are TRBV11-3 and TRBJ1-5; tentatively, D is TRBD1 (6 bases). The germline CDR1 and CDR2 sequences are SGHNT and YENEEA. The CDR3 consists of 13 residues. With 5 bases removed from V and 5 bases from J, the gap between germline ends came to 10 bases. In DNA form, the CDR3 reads TGTGCCAGCAGCCGAGGGGGGGATCAGCCCCAGCATTTT. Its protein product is CASSRGGDQPQHF.

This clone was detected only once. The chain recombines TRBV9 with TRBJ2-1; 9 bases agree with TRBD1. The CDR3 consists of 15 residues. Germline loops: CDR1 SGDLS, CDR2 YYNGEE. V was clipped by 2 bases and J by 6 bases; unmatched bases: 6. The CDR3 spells CASSVETDRGNEQFF. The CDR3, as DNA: TGTGCCAGCAGCGTCGAAACGGACAGGGGCAATGAGCAGTTCTTC. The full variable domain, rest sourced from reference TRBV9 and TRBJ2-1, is DSGVTQTPKHLITATGQRVTLRCSPRSGDLSVYWYQQSLDQGLQFLIQYYNGEERAKGNILERFSAQQFPDLHSELNLSSLELGDSALYFCASSVETDRGNEQFFGPGTRLTVL.

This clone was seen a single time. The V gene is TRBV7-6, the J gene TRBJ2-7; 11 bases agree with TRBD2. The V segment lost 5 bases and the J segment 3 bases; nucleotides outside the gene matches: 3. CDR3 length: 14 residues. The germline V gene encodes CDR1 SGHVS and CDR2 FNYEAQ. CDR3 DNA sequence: TGTGCCAGCAGCCACGGACTAGCGGGCTACGAGCAGTACTTC. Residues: CASSHGLAGYEQYF.

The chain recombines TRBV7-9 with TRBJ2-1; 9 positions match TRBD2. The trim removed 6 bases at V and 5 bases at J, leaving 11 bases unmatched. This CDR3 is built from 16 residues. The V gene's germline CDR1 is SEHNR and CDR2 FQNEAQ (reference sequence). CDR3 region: CASSPLLAGLNNEQFF. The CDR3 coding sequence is TGTGCCAGCAGTCCCTTACTAGCGGGCCTAAACAATGAGCAGTTCTTC.

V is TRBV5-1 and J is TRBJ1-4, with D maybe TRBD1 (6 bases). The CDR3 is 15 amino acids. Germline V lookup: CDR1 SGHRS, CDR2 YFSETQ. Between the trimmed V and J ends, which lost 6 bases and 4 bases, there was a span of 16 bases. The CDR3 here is CASTRGGQNNEKLFF. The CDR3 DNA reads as TGCGCCAGCACCCGTGGCGGACAGAATAATGAAAAACTGTTTTTT.

CDR3 sequence (DNA): TGTGCCAGCAGTACTCGGTTACTAGCGGGAAGCAATGAGCAGTTCTTC. Its protein is CASSTRLLAGSNEQFF. The genes are TRBV6-2 or TRBV6-3 and TRBJ2-1; 10 bases are shared with TRBD2. The CDR3 consists of 16 residues. V gave up 5 bases and J gave up 6 bases; unmatched junction bases: 10. CDR1 MNHEY and CDR2 SVGEGT come from the germline V gene.

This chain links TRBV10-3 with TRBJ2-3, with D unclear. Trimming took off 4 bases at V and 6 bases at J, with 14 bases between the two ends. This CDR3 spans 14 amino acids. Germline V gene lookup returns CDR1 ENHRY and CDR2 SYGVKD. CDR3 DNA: TGTGCCATCAGTGTAGCCAGTATAGGTGATACGCAGTATTTT. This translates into CAISVASIGDTQYF.

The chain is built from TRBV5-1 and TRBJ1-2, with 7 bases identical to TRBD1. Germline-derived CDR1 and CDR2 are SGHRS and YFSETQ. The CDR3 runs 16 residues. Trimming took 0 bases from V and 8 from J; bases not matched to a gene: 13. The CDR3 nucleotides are TGCGCCAGCAGCTTGGCCTCGGGACAGTCACGCACGGGCTACACCTTC. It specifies CASSLASGQSRTGYTF. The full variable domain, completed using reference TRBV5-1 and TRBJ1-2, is KAGVTQTPRYLIKTRGQQVTLSCSPISGHRSVSWYQQTPGQGLQFLFEYFSETQRNKGNFPGRFSGRQFSNSRSEMNVSTLELGDSALYLCASSLASGQSRTGYTFGSGTRLTVV.

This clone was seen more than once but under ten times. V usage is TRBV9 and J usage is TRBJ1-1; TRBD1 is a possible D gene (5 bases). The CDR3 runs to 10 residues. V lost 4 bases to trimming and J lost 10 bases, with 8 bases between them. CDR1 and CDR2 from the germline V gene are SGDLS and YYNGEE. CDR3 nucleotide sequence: TGTGCCAGCAGCCCCCAGGGAGCTTTCTTT. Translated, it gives CASSPQGAFF.

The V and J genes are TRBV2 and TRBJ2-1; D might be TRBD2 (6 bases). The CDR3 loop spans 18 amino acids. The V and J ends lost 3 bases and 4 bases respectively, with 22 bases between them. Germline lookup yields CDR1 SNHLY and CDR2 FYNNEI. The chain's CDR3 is CASSDRGSRDSIYNEQFF. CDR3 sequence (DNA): TGTGCCAGCAGTGACAGAGGCTCCCGGGACTCAATTTACAATGAGCAGTTCTTC.

The CDR3 DNA reads as TGTGCCAGTAGTATCGGCAGCCTAGATAATTCACCCCTCCACTTT. Its translation is CASSIGSLDNSPLHF. The chain joins TRBV19 to TRBJ1-6; D is uncertain. CDR3 length: 15 residues. Germline assignment: CDR1 LNHDA and CDR2 SQIVND (reference sequence). Trimming pared 3 bases from V and 5 bases from J, leaving 11 bases between.

DNA for the CDR3: TGCGCCAGCAGTGAGGTGGAAGACGGGGAGCAGTTCTTC. Translation gives CASSEVEDGEQFF. V is TRBV10-1 and J is TRBJ2-1; no clear D gene. V was clipped by 2 bases and J by 10 bases, with 12 bases between them. CDR1 and CDR2 (germline): WNHNN, SYGVQD (reference sequence). This CDR3 spans 13 amino acids.

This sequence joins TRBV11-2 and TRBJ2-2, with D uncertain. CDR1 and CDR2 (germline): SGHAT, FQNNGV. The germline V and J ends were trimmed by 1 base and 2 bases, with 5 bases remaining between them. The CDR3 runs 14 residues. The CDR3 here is CASSLVSNTGELFF. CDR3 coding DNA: TGTGCCAGCAGCTTAGTATCCAACACCGGGGAGCTGTTTTTT.

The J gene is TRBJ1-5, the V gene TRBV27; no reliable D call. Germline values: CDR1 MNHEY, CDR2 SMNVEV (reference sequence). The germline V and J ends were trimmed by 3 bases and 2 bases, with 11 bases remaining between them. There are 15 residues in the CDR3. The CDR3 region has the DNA TGTGCCAGCAGTTTCGCCGGGAAAGGCAATCAGCCCCAGCATTTT. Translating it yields CASSFAGKGNQPQHF.

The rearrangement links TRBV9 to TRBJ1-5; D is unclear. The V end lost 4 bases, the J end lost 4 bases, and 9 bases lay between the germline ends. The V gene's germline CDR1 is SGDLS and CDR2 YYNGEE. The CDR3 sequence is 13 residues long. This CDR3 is CASSLSGNQPQHF. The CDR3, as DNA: TGTGCCAGCAGCTTATCGGGGAATCAGCCCCAGCATTTT.

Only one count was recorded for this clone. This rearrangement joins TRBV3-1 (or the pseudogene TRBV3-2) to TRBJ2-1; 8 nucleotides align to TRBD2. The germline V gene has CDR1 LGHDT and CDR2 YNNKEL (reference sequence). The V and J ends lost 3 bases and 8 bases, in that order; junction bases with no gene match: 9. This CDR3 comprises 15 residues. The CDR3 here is CASSHPGTSPYEQFF. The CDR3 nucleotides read TGTGCCAGCAGCCACCCCGGGACTAGTCCTTATGAGCAGTTCTTC.

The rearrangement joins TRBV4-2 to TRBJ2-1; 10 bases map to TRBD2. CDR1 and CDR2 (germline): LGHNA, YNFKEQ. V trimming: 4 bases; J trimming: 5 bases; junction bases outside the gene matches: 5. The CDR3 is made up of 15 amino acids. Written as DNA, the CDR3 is TGTGCCAGCAGCCTCAGACTAGCGGGTCACAATGAGCAGTTCTTC. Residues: CASSLRLAGHNEQFF.

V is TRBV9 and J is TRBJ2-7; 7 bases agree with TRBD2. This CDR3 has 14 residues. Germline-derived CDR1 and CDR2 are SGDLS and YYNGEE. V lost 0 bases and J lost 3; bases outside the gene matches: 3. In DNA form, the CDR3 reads TGTGCCAGCAGCGTAGGGGGCGGGGGCTACGAGCAGTACTTC. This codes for CASSVGGGGYEQYF.